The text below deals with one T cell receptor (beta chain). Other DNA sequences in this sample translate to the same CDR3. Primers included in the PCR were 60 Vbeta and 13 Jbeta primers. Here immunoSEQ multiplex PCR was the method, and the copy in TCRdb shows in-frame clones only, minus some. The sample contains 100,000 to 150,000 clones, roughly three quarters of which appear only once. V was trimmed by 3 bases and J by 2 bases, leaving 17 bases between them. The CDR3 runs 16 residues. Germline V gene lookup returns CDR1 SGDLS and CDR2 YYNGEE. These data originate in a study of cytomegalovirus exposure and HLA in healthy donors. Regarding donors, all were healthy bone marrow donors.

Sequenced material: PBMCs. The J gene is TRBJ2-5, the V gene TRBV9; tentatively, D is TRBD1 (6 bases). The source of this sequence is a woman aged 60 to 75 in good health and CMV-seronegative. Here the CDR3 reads CASSESYRVGQETQYF. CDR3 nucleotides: TGTGCCAGCAGCGAAAGCTACAGGGTAGGGCAAGAGACCCAGTACTTC.